One and the same sample provided the 21 T cell receptor beta chains below, sequenced in a study of shared clonotypes between healthy human individuals. Assay used: immunoSEQ multiplex PCR; TCRdb lists only in-frame clones, some missing. The data contain 650,000 to 800,000 clones, roughly 72% of them singletons. Source material: memory CD4+ T cells sorted from blood. The subset denotes: CD45RA-negative fraction. These receptor sequences come from a woman in her twenties or thirties in good health.

V is TRBV7-9 and J is TRBJ1-2, with D hard to call. V was trimmed by 4 bases and J by 7 bases, leaving 28 bases between them. The CDR3 sequence is 18 residues long. CDR1 and CDR2 (germline): SEHNR, FQNEAQ (reference sequence). Written as DNA, the CDR3 is TGTGCCAGCAGCTCGCCCCCCCTCGGGGTCAGCCCTAATGGTGGCTACACCTTC. Amino acid sequence: CASSSPPLGVSPNGGYTF.

The chain couples TRBV7-7 to TRBJ2-1; the D gene is possibly TRBD2 (6 bases). The V end was cut by 1 base, the J end by 2 bases, with 9 bases between. The CDR3 runs 15 residues. Germline V CDR1 and CDR2: SSHAT, FNYEAQ (reference sequence). CDR3 residues: CASSLDPGAYNEQFF. The CDR3 DNA reads TGTGCCAGCAGCTTAGATCCGGGGGCCTACAATGAGCAGTTCTTC.

The rearrangement joins TRBV2 to TRBJ2-2, with D unresolved. CDR1 and CDR2 from the germline V gene are SNHLY and FYNNEI. Trimming stripped 2 bases from V and 6 bases from J, with 7 bases between. This CDR3 has 13 amino acids. CDR3 residues: CASSETRPGELFF. In nucleotides, the CDR3 is TGTGCCAGCAGTGAAACCCGACCCGGGGAGCTGTTTTTT.

The V gene is TRBV29-1, the J gene TRBJ2-7; TRBD2 aligns across 12 bases. CDR1 is SQVTM, CDR2 ANQGSEA, per germline. This CDR3 region has 13 residues. The trim removed 6 bases at V and 7 bases at J, leaving 7 bases unmatched. CDR3 coding DNA: TGCAGCGTGCGACTAGCGGGAGATGGGGAGCAGTACTTC. It translates to CSVRLAGDGEQYF.

The chain combines TRBV5-6 with TRBJ2-1; 10 nucleotides match TRBD1. This CDR3 is 12 amino acids long. Germline-derived CDR1 and CDR2 are SGHDT and YYEEEE. J lost 12 bases, V lost 4 bases, and 4 bases had no gene match. The CDR3 spells CASSDRDRGQFF. The CDR3 DNA reads as TGTGCCAGCAGCGACCGGGACAGGGGGCAGTTCTTC.

V gene TRBV5-1 combines with J gene TRBJ1-5, with D unclear. Germline assignment: CDR1 SGHRS and CDR2 YFSETQ. The CDR3 has 15 amino acids. V lost 4 bases and J lost 2, with 13 bases in between. The CDR3 spells CASSRAVEGNQPQHF. In DNA form, the CDR3 reads TGCGCCAGCAGCAGGGCCGTCGAAGGCAATCAGCCCCAGCATTTT.

This clone was recorded a few times. The chain recombines TRBV21-1 with TRBJ1-4. TRBV21-1 is noted as a pseudogene. There are 15 residues in the CDR3. CDR3 region: CASSNSWAGYEKLFF. Written as DNA, the CDR3 is TGTGCCAGCAGCAATAGTTGGGCGGGCTACGAAAAACTGTTTTTT.

With regard to this clone: Other DNA sequences within the sample encode an identical CDR3. This chain joins TRBV4-1 and TRBJ1-6; D is ambiguous. CDR1 is MGHRA and CDR2 is YSYEKL in the germline V gene. With 0 bases removed from V and 9 bases from J, the gap between germline ends came to 6 bases. The CDR3 consists of 13 residues. CDR3 sequence reads: CASSQDPGSPLHF. CDR3 nucleotides: TGCGCCAGCAGCCAAGATCCAGGTTCACCCCTCCACTTT.

This clone occurred a few times. CDR3 region: CASSLATGANYGYTF. Written as DNA, the CDR3 is TGTGCCAGCAGTTTGGCGACAGGGGCCAACTATGGCTACACCTTC. The chain carries TRBV28 and TRBJ1-2; the match to TRBD1 covers 8 bases. Per the germline V gene, CDR1 is MDHEN and CDR2 is SYDVKM. Losses at the gene ends were 3 bases for V and 2 bases for J; bases not matched to a gene: 5. This CDR3 is 15 amino acids long.

V gene TRBV2 combines with J gene TRBJ1-1; no definite D call. This CDR3 comprises 14 residues. V lost 6 bases and J 4 bases, leaving 15 bases between the germline ends. From germline, CDR1 is SNHLY and CDR2 FYNNEI. The CDR3 loop reads CASRDREGSTEAFF. CDR3 DNA: TGTGCCAGCAGGGATCGGGAGGGATCCACTGAAGCTTTCTTT.

The sample holds one count of this clone. The chain has TRBV19 and TRBJ1-1, with D perhaps TRBD1 (5 bases). CDR1 is LNHDA, CDR2 SQIVND, per germline (reference sequence). The CDR3 consists of 15 residues. Trimming pared 1 base from V and 0 bases from J, leaving 9 bases between. The CDR3 is CASSIGRGMNTEAFF. The CDR3 bases are TGTGCCAGTAGTATAGGGCGGGGGATGAACACTGAAGCTTTCTTT.

This clone was seen a few times. This sequence joins TRBV28 and TRBJ2-7; D remains unclear. Trimming took off 3 bases at V and 2 bases at J, with 11 bases between the two ends. The V gene's germline CDR1 is MDHEN and CDR2 SYDVKM. This CDR3 comprises 14 residues. The CDR3 spells CASSLYVLPYEQYF. DNA for the CDR3: TGTGCCAGCAGTTTGTACGTCCTACCCTACGAGCAGTACTTC. The full variable domain, rest sourced from reference TRBV28 and TRBJ2-7, is DVKVTQSSRYLVKRTGEKVFLECVQDMDHENMFWYRQDPGLGLRLIYFSYDVKMKEKGDIPEGYSVSREKKERFSLILESASTNQTSMYLCASSLYVLPYEQYFGPGTRLTVT.

The chain recombines TRBV6-1 with TRBJ1-3; TRBD1 matches at 9 bases. With 5 bases clipped from V and 4 bases from J, the junction kept 6 bases outside the gene matches. The CDR3 totals 15 residues. Germline lookup yields CDR1 MNHNS and CDR2 SASEGT. The CDR3 region is CASSLQTGGGNTIYF. CDR3 DNA sequence: TGTGCCAGCAGTCTCCAGACAGGGGGAGGAAACACCATATATTTT.

The V call is TRBV25-1, the J call TRBJ2-2; 8 nucleotides line up with TRBD1. The CDR3 length is 15 residues. J was trimmed by 3 bases and V by 4 bases; bases with no gene match: 4. The V gene's germline CDR1 is MGHDK and CDR2 SYGVNS. CDR3 in amino acids: CASSGQGRDTGELFF. The CDR3 DNA sequence: TGTGCCAGCAGTGGACAGGGGCGCGACACCGGGGAGCTGTTTTTT. Combining the CDR3 with reference TRBV25-1 and TRBJ2-2 gives the whole variable domain EADIYQTPRYLVIGTGKKITLECSQTMGHDKMYWYQQDPGMELHLIHYSYGVNSTEKGDLSSESTVSRIRTEHFPLTLESARPSHTSQYLCASSGQGRDTGELFFGEGSRLTVL.

This clone was observed once. The rearrangement uses TRBV5-4 and TRBJ2-6; D is unclear. The CDR3 spans 16 residues. Trimming removed 4 bases at V and 1 base at J, with 12 bases between. Germline V lookup: CDR1 SGHNT, CDR2 YYREEE (reference sequence). The DNA of the CDR3 is TGTGCCAGCAGCCCCGGAAGCGTGTCTGGGGCCAACGTCCTGACTTTC. It is translated as CASSPGSVSGANVLTF. Complete variable domain (other parts from reference TRBV5-4 and TRBJ2-6): ETGVTQSPTHLIKTRGQQVTLRCSSQSGHNTVSWYQQALGQGPQFIFQYYREEENGRGNFPPRFSGLQFPNYSSELNVNALELDDSALYLCASSPGSVSGANVLTFGAGSRLTVL.

This chain connects TRBV6-5 to TRBJ2-3; maybe TRBD2 (5 bases). Germline-derived CDR1 and CDR2 are MNHEY and SVGAGI. Trimming removed 5 bases from V and 0 bases from J, with 12 bases in between. The CDR3 runs 15 residues. CDR3 region: CASSLQASSTDTQYF. As DNA, the CDR3 is TGTGCCAGCAGTCTCCAGGCTAGCAGCACAGATACGCAGTATTTT.

This rearrangement joins TRBV18 to TRBJ2-5, with a tentative D call TRBD2 (6 bases). The germline V gene encodes CDR1 KGHSH and CDR2 LQKENI. The germline V and J ends were trimmed by 2 bases and 7 bases, with 17 bases remaining between them. This CDR3 contains 15 residues. CDR3 residues: CASSPGSGGPRTQYF. As DNA, the CDR3 is TGTGCCAGCTCACCAGGCAGTGGAGGGCCAAGGACCCAGTACTTC.

The chain joins TRBV27 to TRBJ2-7; TRBD2 agrees at 7 bases. J gave up 3 bases and V 3 bases, and 5 bases lay outside the gene matches. Looked up from germline, CDR1 is MNHEY and CDR2 is SMNVEV (reference sequence). CDR3 size: 14 residues. CDR3 amino acids: CASSLNAGDYEQYF. In DNA, the CDR3 is TGTGCCAGCAGTTTGAACGCGGGGGACTACGAGCAGTACTTC.

The chain recombines TRBV2 with TRBJ1-5; D is ambiguous. The length of the CDR3 is 14 residues. V lost 7 bases to trimming and J lost 3 bases, with 13 bases between them. Germline loops: CDR1 SNHLY, CDR2 FYNNEI. The CDR3 reads CASKTGGVNQPQHF. DNA of the CDR3: TGTGCCAGCAAGACCGGAGGTGTCAATCAGCCCCAGCATTTT.

A remark on this clone: A much larger clone differs from this one at a single base, so this may be a read error. The sample has other DNA sequences that encode this CDR3 too. The rearrangement links TRBV7-2 to TRBJ2-1, with TRBD2 as a possible D gene (6 bases). V was cut by 0 bases and J by 0 bases, with 6 bases left in between. CDR1 and CDR2 (germline): SGHTA, FQGNSA. The CDR3 has 15 amino acids. The CDR3 region is CASSLAGSSYNEQFF. Here the CDR3 DNA reads TGTGCCAGCAGCTTAGCCGGGAGCTCCTACAATGAGCAGTTCTTC.

Only one count was recorded for this clone. J is TRBJ2-7 and V is TRBV2; D is possibly TRBD2 (6 bases). The CDR3 has 12 residues. The germline gives CDR1 SNHLY, CDR2 FYNNEI. V lost 8 bases, J lost 4 bases, and 12 bases lay in between. The CDR3 DNA sequence: TGTGCCAGCCGGAGGGCCTTTTACGAGCAGTACTTC. It is translated as CASRRAFYEQYF.